This T cell receptor beta chain was identified in a study of CD8 T cells in Susac syndrome. Study-level points and caveats: The TCR sequencing and HLA analysis in the study involved a relatively small number of individuals, as the study acknowledged.

The authors sequenced TCR beta from blood CD8+ and CD4+ T cells. Negative isolation yielded CD8+ and CD4+ T cells; FACS enriched TEMRA cells. Random hexamers primed reverse transcription of about 0.45 to 1 ug RNA. Across 54 Vbeta and 13 Jbeta, TCR beta CDR3 was amplified with immunoSEQ multiplex PCR. One entry per CDR3 protein results from TCRdb running MiXCR on the immunoSEQ multiplex PCR reads. The table lists around 79,000 distinct CDR3 sequences, roughly 94% of them singletons. Germline-derived CDR1 and CDR2 are ENHRY and SYGVKD. The CDR3 spans 16 residues. After removal of 2 bases from V and 1 base from J, the junction contained 4 bases not matched to a gene. Concerning this clonotype itself: Its antigen is not identified. This likely comes from a read error, as the CDR3 has no conserved phenylalanine or tryptophan at its end.

This TCR derives from a human donor with multiple sclerosis. This sequence joins TRBV10-3 and TRBJ2-5, with 10 bases aligning to TRBD1. The sequenced sample consisted of CD8+ T cells from PBMCs. The CDR3 protein is CAISEPGQGLQETQYL. The CDR3 DNA reads as TGTGCCATCAGTGAGCCGGGACAGGGGCTCCAAGAGACCCAGTACCTC.